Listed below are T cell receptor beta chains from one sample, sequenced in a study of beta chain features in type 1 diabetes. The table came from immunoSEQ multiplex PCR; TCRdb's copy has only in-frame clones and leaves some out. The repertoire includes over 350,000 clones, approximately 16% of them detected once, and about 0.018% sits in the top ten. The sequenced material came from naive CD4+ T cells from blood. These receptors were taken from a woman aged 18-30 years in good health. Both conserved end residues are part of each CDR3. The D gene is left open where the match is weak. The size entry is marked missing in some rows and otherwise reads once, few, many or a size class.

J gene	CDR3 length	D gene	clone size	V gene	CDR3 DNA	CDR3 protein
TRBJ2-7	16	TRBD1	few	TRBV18	TGTGCCAGCTCGTCGGACAGGTTCTTCATCTCCTACGAGCAGTACTTC	CASSSDRFFISYEQYF
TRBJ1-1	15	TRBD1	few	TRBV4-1	TGCGCCAGCAGCCATCCGGGACAGGGGAACACTGAAGCTTTCTTT	CASSHPGQGNTEAFF
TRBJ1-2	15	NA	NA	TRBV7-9	TGTGCCAGCAGCTTAGGGTACAGGATGACAGAAGGCTACACCTTC	CASSLGYRMTEGYTF
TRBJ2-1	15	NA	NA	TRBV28	TGTGCCAGCACCATACGACTGACCTCCTACAATGAGCAGTTCTTC	CASTIRLTSYNEQFF
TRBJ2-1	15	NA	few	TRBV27	TGTGCCAGCAGCAGCCTCTACAGAAAGTACAATGAGCAGTTCTTC	CASSSLYRKYNEQFF
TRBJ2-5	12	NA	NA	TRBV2	TGTGCCAGCAGTGTAGTTTCGGAGACCCAGTACTTC	CASSVVSETQYF
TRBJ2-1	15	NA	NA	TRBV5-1	TGCGCCAGCAGCTTGGAGGGACTAGGGGGCGATGAGCAGTTCTTC	CASSLEGLGGDEQFF
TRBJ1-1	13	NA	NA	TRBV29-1	TGCAGCGTAGCCAGGGTGGCAGGCGTTGAAGCTTTCTTT	CSVARVAGVEAFF
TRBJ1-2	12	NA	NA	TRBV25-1	TGTGCCAGCAGTGATACAGGGTTTGGCTACACCTTC	CASSDTGFGYTF
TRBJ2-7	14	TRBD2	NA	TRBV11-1	TGTGCCAGCAGCTTAGGGGACTACCTCTACGAGCAGTACTTC	CASSLGDYLYEQYF
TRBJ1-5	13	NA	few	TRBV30	TGTGCCTGGGGGGCAGGTGGCAATCAGCCCCAGCATTTT	CAWGAGGNQPQHF
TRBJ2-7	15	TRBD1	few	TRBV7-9	TGTGCCAGCAGCACAGACAGGGGTGCCGCCTACGAGCAGTACTTC	CASSTDRGAAYEQYF
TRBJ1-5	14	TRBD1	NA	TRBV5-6	TGTGCCAGCAGCCGACAGGGCACATGGCAGCCCCAGCATTTT	CASSRQGTWQPQHF
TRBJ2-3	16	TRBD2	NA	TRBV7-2	TGTGCCAGCAGCTCCGGACTAGCGGGAGTGGTAGATACGCAGTATTTT	CASSSGLAGVVDTQYF
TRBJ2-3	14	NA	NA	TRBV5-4	TGTGCCAGCAGCCCCCCGGGGTTGACAGATACGCAGTATTTT	CASSPPGLTDTQYF
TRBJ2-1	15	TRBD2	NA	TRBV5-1	TGCGCCAGCACCCGTGCGGGAGGGTCCTACAATGAGCAGTTCTTC	CASTRAGGSYNEQFF
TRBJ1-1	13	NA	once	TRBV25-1	TGTGCCAGCAGGGCAGGGCGTGTGGCTGAAGCTTTCTTT	CASRAGRVAEAFF
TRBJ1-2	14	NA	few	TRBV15	TGTGCCACCAGCAGAGACAGGGGCGCGGATGGCTACACCTTC	CATSRDRGADGYTF
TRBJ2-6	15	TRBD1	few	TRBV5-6	TGTGCCAGCAGGGTAACAGGGGCCGGGGCCAACGTCCTGACTTTC	CASRVTGAGANVLTF
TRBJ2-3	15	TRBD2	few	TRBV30	TGTGCCTGGAGAGCAAGCGGGAGGGCCAAAGATACGCAGTATTTT	CAWRASGRAKDTQYF
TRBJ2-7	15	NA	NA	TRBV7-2	TGTGCCAGCAGCTTAGTTGGGGACACACTACGAGGGCAGTACTTC	CASSLVGDTLRGQYF
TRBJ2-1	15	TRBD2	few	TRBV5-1	TGCGCCAGCAGCTCGGGGACTAGCGGATACAATGAGCAGTTCTTC	CASSSGTSGYNEQFF
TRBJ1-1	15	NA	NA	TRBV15	TGTGCCACCAGCAGACAAGATACAGGGAACACTGAAGCTTTCTTT	CATSRQDTGNTEAFF
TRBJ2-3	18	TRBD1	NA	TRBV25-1	TGTGCCAGCAGTGATCCGCCGGGACAGGGGGATTTCACAGATACGCAGTATTTT	CASSDPPGQGDFTDTQYF
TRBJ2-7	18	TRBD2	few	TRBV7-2	TGTGCCAGCAGCGGGGGGGGACTAGCGGGAGTACGGTCCTACGAGCAGTACTTC	CASSGGGLAGVRSYEQYF
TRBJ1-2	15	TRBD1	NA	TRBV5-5	TGTGCCAGCAGCTTTACAGGGGGATCTAACTATGGCTACACCTTC	CASSFTGGSNYGYTF
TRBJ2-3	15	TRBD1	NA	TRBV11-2	TGTGCCAGCAGTTCTCCCCTACACAGGGGAGATACGCAGTATTTT	CASSSPLHRGDTQYF
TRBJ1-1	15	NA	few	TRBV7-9	TGTGCCAGCAGCTTAGGGGCAGGGATGAACACTGAAGCTTTCTTT	CASSLGAGMNTEAFF
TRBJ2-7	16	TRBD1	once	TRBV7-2	TGTGCCAGCAGCTCCCAGGGGGCTCTAGTGTCCTACGAGCAGTACTTC	CASSSQGALVSYEQYF